This T cell receptor (beta chain) stems from a study of Graves' ophthalmopathy and Graves' hyperthyroidism. CDR1 SGHDT and CDR2 YYEEEE come from the germline V gene. CDR3 length equals 17 residues. The trim removed 2 bases at V and 5 bases at J, leaving 13 bases unmatched. RNA transcripts yielded amplified TCR beta CDR3 regions. Following a first-round RT-PCR that used HTBI primers, a second-round multiplex PCR was carried out. TCRdb ran MiXCR on the multiplex PCR reads and lists one entry per CDR3 protein. The table records under 350,000 distinct CDR3 sequences, about 17% of them present only once. This clonotype was counted ten times or more.

This clonotype was obtained from an adult man with Graves' ophthalmopathy. The source material was peripheral blood. The rearrangement joins TRBV5-6 to TRBJ2-5; 9 nucleotides match TRBD1. Here the CDR3 reads CASSFVKTTGGRETQYF. The CDR3 DNA follows: TGTGCCAGCAGCTTCGTAAAGACGACAGGGGGAAGGGAGACCCAGTACTTC.